A selection of T cell receptor beta chains follows, all from one sample in a study of blood T cells in healthy people across ages. Each CDR3 protein gets one entry after TCRdb re-called the 5' RACE reads with MiXCR. The table lists around 580,000 distinct CDR3 sequences, 45% to 55% of them singletons. The sample comprised blood. The receptors shown here come from a man older than 75 in good health. Each CDR3 is given with its conserved first and last residue. D genes are given only for firm matches. Where a row states a size, it is once, few, many or the class of an expanded clone; other rows omit it.

TRBV12-3/TRBV12-4	-	TRBJ1-1	few	CASSFGGPVSEAFF	TGTGCCAGCAGTTTTGGGGGGCCGGTCTCTGAAGCTTTCTTT
TRBV3-1	-	TRBJ1-2	-	CASSQERRGNGYTF	TGTGCCAGCAGCCAAGAGCGGCGGGGGAATGGCTACACCTTC
TRBV7-3	-	TRBJ1-1	few	CASSFPGSTEAFF	TGTGCCAGCAGCTTCCCGGGGTCCACTGAAGCTTTCTTT
TRBV27	TRBD1	TRBJ2-4	-	CASSFTGDIQYF	TGTGCCAGCAGTTTCACAGGGGACATTCAGTACTTC
TRBV5-1	TRBD1	TRBJ2-5	-	CASSVGTGPEETQYF	TGCGCCAGCAGTGTAGGGACAGGGCCCGAGGAGACCCAGTACTTC
TRBV29-1	-	TRBJ2-7	many	CSVRTDTYEQYF	TGCAGCGTTCGGACAGATACCTACGAGCAGTACTTC
TRBV29-1	-	TRBJ2-2	-	CSVRSTGELFF	TGCAGCGTTCGTTCCACCGGGGAGCTGTTTTTT
TRBV7-2	TRBD2	TRBJ2-3	-	CASSHTTSGSLPDTQYF	TGTGCCAGCAGCCACACCACTAGCGGGAGTCTTCCGGATACGCAGTATTTT
TRBV5-1	TRBD2	TRBJ2-1	few	CASSLSGGAVYEQFF	TGCGCCAGCAGCTTGAGCGGGGGGGCCGTATATGAGCAGTTCTTC
TRBV9	TRBD2	TRBJ2-7	few	CASSALGLADYEQYF	TGTGCCAGCAGCGCTTTAGGACTAGCGGACTACGAGCAGTACTTC
TRBV6-6	TRBD1	TRBJ2-1	-	CASSPGGGQWEQFF	TGTGCCAGCAGTCCAGGGGGCGGGCAGTGGGAGCAGTTCTTC
TRBV6-2/TRBV6-3	TRBD2	TRBJ2-7	few	CASSFHSGTTYEQYF	TGTGCCAGCAGTTTTCATTCCGGGACTACATACGAGCAGTACTTC
TRBV12-3/TRBV12-4	TRBD1	TRBJ2-7	few	CASSLATGVLTYEQYF	TGTGCCAGCAGTTTAGCAACAGGGGTCCTTACCTACGAGCAGTACTTC
TRBV7-2	-	TRBJ2-3	few	CASSLEAVTDTQYF	TGTGCCAGCAGCTTAGAGGCCGTCACAGATACGCAGTATTTT
TRBV20-1	TRBD2	TRBJ2-3	-	CSARWGGIDTQYF	TGCAGTGCTAGGTGGGGGGGGATAGATACGCAGTATTTT
TRBV20-1	-	TRBJ2-3	-	CSAAHTGSKMGDTQYF	TGCAGTGCTGCGCATACCGGTTCTAAGATGGGAGATACGCAGTATTTT